A selection of T cell receptor beta chains follows, all from one sample in a study of cytotoxic CD8 clonotypes in ibrutinib-treated CLL. Sequenced by immunoSEQ multiplex PCR; TCRdb stores in-frame clones only, minus some. The table shows roughly 200,000 clones, with 70% occurring only once. This material consisted of PBMCs, taken after 12 months of ibrutinib treatment. The receptors were sampled from a human donor with chronic lymphocytic leukemia. Both conserved end residues are part of each CDR3. A D gene is named only where the DNA matches it firmly. Rows give clone size only sometimes, using once, few, many, or a class for an expanded clone.

TGCAGCGTTGCGGGTGACAGTAATCAGCCCCAGCATTTT	CSVAGDSNQPQHF	NA	TRBJ1-5	NA	TRBV29-1
TGTGCCAGCTGTGTAGTCATGAACACTGAAGCTTTCTTT	CASCVVMNTEAFF	NA	TRBJ1-1	NA	TRBV2
TGTGCCAGCAGCTTAGCCCCCAGGGGGTACGAGCAGTACTTC	CASSLAPRGYEQYF	TRBD1	TRBJ2-7	NA	TRBV11-2
TGTGCCACCAGCAGAGATCGTTGGTCGCCTCAGTACTTC	CATSRDRWSPQYF	NA	TRBJ2-4	NA	TRBV15
TGTGCCAGCAGCGTACGGGGGGAGACTGAAGCTTTCTTT	CASSVRGETEAFF	NA	TRBJ1-1	NA	TRBV9
TGTGCCAGCAGTTTAATACAGATGAACACTGAAGCTTTCTTT	CASSLIQMNTEAFF	NA	TRBJ1-1	NA	TRBV28
TGTGCCAGCAGTCCATCCGGGACTAGCACCTACGAGCAGTACTTC	CASSPSGTSTYEQYF	TRBD2	TRBJ2-7	once	TRBV28
TGTGCCTGGAGTGTTTGGATGGGGGGCGAAGACACTGAAGCTTTCTTT	CAWSVWMGGEDTEAFF	NA	TRBJ1-1	NA	TRBV30
TGTGCCAGCAGACACACCGGGTTAACCTACGAGCAGTACTTC	CASRHTGLTYEQYF	NA	TRBJ2-7	NA	TRBV6-5
TGTGCCAGCAGCTTGGAGGACAGGATAGGAGATACGCAGTATTTT	CASSLEDRIGDTQYF	TRBD1	TRBJ2-3	NA	TRBV5-6
TGTGCCAGTAGTATGCGCACCTACAATGAGCAGTTCTTC	CASSMRTYNEQFF	NA	TRBJ2-1	NA	TRBV19
TGTGCCAGCCCGCCGGGACAGGGGCAAATCTCTCCCCACGAGCAGTACTTC	CASPPGQGQISPHEQYF	TRBD1	TRBJ2-7	NA	TRBV28
TGTGCCTGGAGGATCGGGACAGGCCCTGAAGCTTTCTTT	CAWRIGTGPEAFF	TRBD1	TRBJ1-1	NA	TRBV30
TGTGCCAGCAGTTATTCGACTAGTCGGTCCTACGAGCAGTACTTC	CASSYSTSRSYEQYF	NA	TRBJ2-7	few	TRBV6-9
TGTGCCAGCAGCGGACGGGACAGGCCTGGGGAACAGTTCTTC	CASSGRDRPGEQFF	TRBD1	TRBJ2-1	NA	TRBV7-9
TGCGCCAGCTCTAGGGGTTACACTGAAGCTTTCTTT	CASSRGYTEAFF	NA	TRBJ1-1	NA	TRBV5-1
TGTGCCAGCAGCTTAGCGTCAGGCAGGAGCTATGGCTACACCTTC	CASSLASGRSYGYTF	NA	TRBJ1-2	NA	TRBV7-9
TGTGCCAGCAGCCACCGGGACAGGGCATATAATTCACCCCTCCACTTT	CASSHRDRAYNSPLHF	TRBD1	TRBJ1-6	NA	TRBV9
TGTGCCAGCAGCCCCCTGATTGGCCTTAGTACCTACGAGCAGTACTTC	CASSPLIGLSTYEQYF	NA	TRBJ2-7	NA	TRBV27
TGTGCCTGGAGCGGGACAGGGGGTTCGTATAATTCACCCCTCCACTTT	CAWSGTGGSYNSPLHF	TRBD1	TRBJ1-6	NA	TRBV30
TGTGCCAGCGAGGGACGGAGCGAAAAACTGTTTTTT	CASEGRSEKLFF	NA	TRBJ1-4	NA	TRBV6-6
TGTGCCAGCAGCCCCCCGGGACTTTCCACTCTAGATACGCAGTATTTT	CASSPPGLSTLDTQYF	NA	TRBJ2-3	NA	TRBV5-4
TGTGCCTGGGGTTTCGGGACAGGTAACAACTATGGCTACACCTTC	CAWGFGTGNNYGYTF	TRBD1	TRBJ1-2	once	TRBV30
TGTGCCTGGAGTCTCAAGGGACAGGCGAGCACAGATACGCAGTATTTT	CAWSLKGQASTDTQYF	TRBD1	TRBJ2-3	once	TRBV30